This T cell receptor beta chain was sequenced during a study of blood T cell repertoires in COVID-19. Whole-study context: From the United States, Italy and Spain came samples of acute and convalescent COVID-19.

Each participant's cohort was designated according to participant-reported clinical history. Clones were read by immunoSEQ multiplex PCR, and TCRdb kept only the in-frame ones, dropping some. Of about 200,000 clones detected, more than 70% appear once; the ten largest clones hold around 5%. Germline lookup yields CDR1 ENHRY and CDR2 SYGVKD. V was trimmed by 4 bases and J by 1 base, leaving 7 bases between them. The CDR3 has 13 amino acids. The V gene is TRBV10-3, the J gene TRBJ1-1; no clear D gene. The TCR comes from a man in his forties with acute COVID-19. Sequenced material: PBMCs or T cells enriched from blood (not recorded which). The CDR3 loop is CAISVKRNTEAFF. CDR3 nucleotide sequence: TGTGCCATCAGTGTAAAGCGGAACACTGAAGCTTTCTTT.